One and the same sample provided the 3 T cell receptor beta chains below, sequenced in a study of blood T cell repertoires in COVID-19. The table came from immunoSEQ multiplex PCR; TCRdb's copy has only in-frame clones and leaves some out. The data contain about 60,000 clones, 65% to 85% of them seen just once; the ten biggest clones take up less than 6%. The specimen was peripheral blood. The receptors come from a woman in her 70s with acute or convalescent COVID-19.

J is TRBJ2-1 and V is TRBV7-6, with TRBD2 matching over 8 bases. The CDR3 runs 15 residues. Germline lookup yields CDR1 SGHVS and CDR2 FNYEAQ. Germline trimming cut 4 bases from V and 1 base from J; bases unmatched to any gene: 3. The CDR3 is CASSSSGGSYNEQFF. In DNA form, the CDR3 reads TGTGCCAGCAGCTCGAGCGGGGGATCCTACAATGAGCAGTTCTTC.

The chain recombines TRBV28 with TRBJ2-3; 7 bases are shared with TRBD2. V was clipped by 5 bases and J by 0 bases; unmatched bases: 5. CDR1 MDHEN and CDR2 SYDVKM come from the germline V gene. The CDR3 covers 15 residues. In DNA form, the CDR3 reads TGTGCCAGCAGTGGGCCTAGCGGAAGCACAGATACGCAGTATTTT. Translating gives CASSGPSGSTDTQYF.

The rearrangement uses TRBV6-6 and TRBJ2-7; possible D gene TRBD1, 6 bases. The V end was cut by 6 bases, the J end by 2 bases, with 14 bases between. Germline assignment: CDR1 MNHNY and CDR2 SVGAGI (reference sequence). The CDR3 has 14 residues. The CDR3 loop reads CASSTTGSPYEQYF. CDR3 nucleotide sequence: TGTGCCAGCAGCACAACAGGGTCCCCCTACGAGCAGTACTTC.